This T cell receptor (beta chain) came from a study of T-cell reconstitution after alpha-beta-depleted transplantation in children (dated by TCRdb to the mid-2010s). Notes on the research overall: Using TCR repertoire profiling, the study followed T-cell immune reconstitution in a quantitative way in children after TCRalphabeta/CD19-depleted allogeneic hematopoietic cell transplantation. The paper's findings and limits, for the study overall: In some patients, high TCRbeta diversity at day 60 was attributed to recipient T cells and intrathymic progenitors that had survived conditioning. Over the following months the frequencies of hyperexpanded clones went down, and after one year T-cell counts and TCRbeta diversity were mostly credited to newly produced T cells. Apparently early alphabetaT-cell count recovery about two months after transplant reportedly relied on only several hundred rapidly expanded clones derived from non-depleted graft cells.

This clonotype was seen a few times. Its target antigen remains unknown. Base qualities are not at hand, and no much larger clone is one base apart. What the treatment or condition label conveys for this sample: allogeneic hematopoietic cell transplantation with graft depleted of TCRalphabeta T cells and CD19 B cells. Transplant recipients were children who received TCRalphabeta/CD19-depleted allogeneic hematopoietic cell grafts. Taken from cysteine to phenylalanine, the CDR3 has 11 residues. Only CDR3 DNA is held: 33 bases, read in frame from base 1. CDR1 is given as MDHEN and CDR2 as SYDVKM, both from the germline V gene. The V and J ends are trimmed by 5 bases and 10 bases, leaving 11 bases between them. The library was prepared using PCR. Sequenced using an Illumina HiSeq 2500. To normalize quantification of the TCRbeta repertoire, the TCR libraries were built with molecular barcoding that relied on unique molecular identifiers. Using fastp trimming at Q25 and MiXCR clonotype assembly, TCRdb reanalyzed the public sequencing data and kept in-frame beta chains. Every entry covers one CDR3 protein and lists the most common genes and DNA from its rows. The sample contains about a million distinct CDR3 sequences, roughly 31% of them found a single time. The ten largest clones capture about 28% of the sample.

The chain is encoded by TRBV28 joined to TRBJ2-5, and perhaps TRBD2 as D gene, on 5 matching bases. The sequencing here drew on PBMCs, mostly from graft donor cells, taken 360 days after TCRalphabeta/CD19-depleted stem cell transplant. The TCR originated in a boy less than two years old who had a stem cell transplant for SCID, so the T cells may come from the graft donor. CDR3 region: CASSATRGQYF. DNA sequence: TGTGCCAGCAGTGCCACTCGGGGCCAGTACTTC.